The rows below give T cell receptor beta chains drawn from one sample of a study. A single record per CDR3 protein comes from TCRdb applying MiXCR to the RT-PCR reads. The table has 550,000 to 750,000 distinct CDR3 sequences, approximately 15% seen once. Input material: memory CD4+ T cells from blood. The receptors were gathered from a female donor in good health, serving as a healthy control. CDR3s include the opening cysteine and the closing phenylalanine or tryptophan. Fields, in order: J gene, CDR3 length, D gene, V gene, CDR3 protein. A D gene is named only where the DNA matches it firmly.

TRBJ2-3 | 15 | - | TRBV6-1 | CASSELRGRTDTQYF
TRBJ1-2 | 15 | TRBD1 | TRBV20-1 | CSARAGTGDSGGYTF
TRBJ2-2 | 15 | - | TRBV9 | CASSQVATNTGELFF
TRBJ2-7 | 13 | TRBD1 | TRBV6-5 | CASKGTGVNEQYF
TRBJ1-5 | 14 | TRBD1 | TRBV12-3/TRBV12-4 | CASRPGQGVQPQHF
TRBJ1-5 | 16 | TRBD1 | TRBV18 | CASSQNPGGNNQPQHF
TRBJ1-1 | 16 | - | TRBV10-3 | CAISESLGGVNTEAFF
TRBJ1-4 | 13 | - | TRBV7-9 | CASSLAGAEKLFF
TRBJ2-5 | 14 | - | TRBV30 | CAWSPPSSGETQYF
TRBJ1-2 | 14 | - | TRBV19 | CASSIMGSAYGYTF
TRBJ2-1 | 16 | TRBD2 | TRBV6-1 | CASSGAGLAGESEQFF
TRBJ2-3 | 11 | - | TRBV3-1 | CASSRDGTQYF
TRBJ2-3 | 13 | - | TRBV24-1 | CAAARGDTDTQYF
TRBJ1-1 | 15 | - | TRBV5-1 | CASSLEAISDTEAFF
TRBJ1-4 | 16 | - | TRBV7-9 | CASSLAPPSTNEKLFF
TRBJ2-1 | 16 | TRBD2 | TRBV5-1 | CASSFGTSASYNEQFF
TRBJ2-5 | 13 | - | TRBV12-3/TRBV12-4 | CASRPDYFETQYF
TRBJ1-1 | 14 | TRBD1 | TRBV5-1 | CASSPGQGMAEAFF
TRBJ2-3 | 15 | TRBD2 | TRBV29-1 | CSVALAGVSTDTQYF
TRBJ1-2 | 12 | - | TRBV29-1 | CSVESPAGYYTF
TRBJ1-2 | 13 | - | TRBV29-1 | CSAGDPANYGYTF
TRBJ1-2 | 14 | - | TRBV6-5 | CASSYSIRTRGYTF
TRBJ2-2 | 14 | - | TRBV6-6 | CATRGGANTGELFF
TRBJ2-1 | 13 | TRBD1 | TRBV18 | CASSRQGANEQFF
TRBJ2-1 | 12 | - | TRBV5-1 | CASSLARTAQFF
TRBJ2-3 | 15 | TRBD2 | TRBV30 | CAWSSGSGSTDTQYF
TRBJ2-7 | 15 | TRBD2 | TRBV6-5 | CASSSQGRTSGEQYF
TRBJ2-7 | 19 | - | TRBV15 | CATSRDITAPDMSSYEQYF
TRBJ2-7 | 16 | - | TRBV5-1 | CASSGSDSGGSYEQYF